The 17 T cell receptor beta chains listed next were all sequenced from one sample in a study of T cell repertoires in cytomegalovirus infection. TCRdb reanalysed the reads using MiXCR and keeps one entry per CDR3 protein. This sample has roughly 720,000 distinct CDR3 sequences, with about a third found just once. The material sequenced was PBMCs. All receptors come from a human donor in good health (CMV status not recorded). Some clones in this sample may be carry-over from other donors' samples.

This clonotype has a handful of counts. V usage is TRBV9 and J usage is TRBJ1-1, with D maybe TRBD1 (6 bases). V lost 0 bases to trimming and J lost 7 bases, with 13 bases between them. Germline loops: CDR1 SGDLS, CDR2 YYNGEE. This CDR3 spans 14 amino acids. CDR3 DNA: TGTGCCAGCAGCGTAGGGGGGGGGCCGGGTGAAGCTTTCTTT. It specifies CASSVGGGPGEAFF. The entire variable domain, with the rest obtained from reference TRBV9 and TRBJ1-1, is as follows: DSGVTQTPKHLITATGQRVTLRCSPRSGDLSVYWYQQSLDQGLQFLIQYYNGEERAKGNILERFSAQQFPDLHSELNLSSLELGDSALYFCASSVGGGPGEAFFGQGTRLTVV.

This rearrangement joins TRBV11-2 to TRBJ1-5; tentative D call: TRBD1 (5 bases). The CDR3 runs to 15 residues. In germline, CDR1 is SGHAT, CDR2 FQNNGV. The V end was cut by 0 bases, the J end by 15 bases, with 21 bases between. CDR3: CASSLDPRGHQPTHF. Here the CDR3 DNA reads TGTGCCAGCAGCTTAGATCCACGGGGCCATCAGCCCACGCATTTT.

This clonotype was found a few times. CDR3 sequence (DNA): TGCAGTGCTAATGACAGGGGAAATCATGAAAAACTGTTTTTT. Residues: CSANDRGNHEKLFF. This sequence joins TRBV20-1 and TRBJ1-4; TRBD1 matches 8 bases. V shed 4 bases, J shed 6 bases, and the junction held 7 bases outside the gene matches. The CDR3 consists of 14 residues. From germline, CDR1 is DFQATT and CDR2 SNEGSKA (reference sequence).

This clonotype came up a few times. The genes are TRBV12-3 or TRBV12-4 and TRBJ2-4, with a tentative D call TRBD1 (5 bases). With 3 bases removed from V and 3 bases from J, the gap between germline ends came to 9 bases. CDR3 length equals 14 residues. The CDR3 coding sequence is TGTGCCAGCAGTTTGGTAGGGGTCAAAAACATTCAGTACTTC. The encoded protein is CASSLVGVKNIQYF.

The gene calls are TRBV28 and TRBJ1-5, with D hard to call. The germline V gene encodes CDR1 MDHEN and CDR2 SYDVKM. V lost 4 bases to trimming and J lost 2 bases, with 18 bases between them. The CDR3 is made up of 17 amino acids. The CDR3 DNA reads TGTGCCAGCAGTTCCGGACGGCGCGGGATTGGCAATCAGCCCCAGCATTTT. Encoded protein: CASSSGRRGIGNQPQHF.

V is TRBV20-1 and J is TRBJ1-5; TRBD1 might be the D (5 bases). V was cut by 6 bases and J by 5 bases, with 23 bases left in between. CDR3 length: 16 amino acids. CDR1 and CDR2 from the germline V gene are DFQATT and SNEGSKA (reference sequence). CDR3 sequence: CSALNRIQGSYQPQHF. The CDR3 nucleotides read TGCAGTGCCCTTAACCGAATCCAGGGATCATATCAGCCCCAGCATTTT.

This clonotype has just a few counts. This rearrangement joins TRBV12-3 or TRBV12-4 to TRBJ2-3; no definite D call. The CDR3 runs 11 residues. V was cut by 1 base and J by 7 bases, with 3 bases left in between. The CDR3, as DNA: TGTGCCAGCAGTTTAGTAAATACGCAGTATTTT. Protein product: CASSLVNTQYF.

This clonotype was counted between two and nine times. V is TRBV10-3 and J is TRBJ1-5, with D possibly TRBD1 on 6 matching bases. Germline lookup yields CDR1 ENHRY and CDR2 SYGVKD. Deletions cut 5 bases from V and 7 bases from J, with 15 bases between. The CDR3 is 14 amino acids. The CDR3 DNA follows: TGTGCCATCAGTATCGAAGGGCAGGGGCAGCCCCAGCATTTT. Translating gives CAISIEGQGQPQHF.

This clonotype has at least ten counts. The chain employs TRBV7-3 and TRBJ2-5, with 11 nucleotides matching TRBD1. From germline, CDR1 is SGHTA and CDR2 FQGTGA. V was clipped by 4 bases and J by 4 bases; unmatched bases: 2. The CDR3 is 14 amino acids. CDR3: CASSWDRGGETQYF. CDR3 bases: TGTGCCAGCAGCTGGGACAGGGGGGGAGAGACCCAGTACTTC. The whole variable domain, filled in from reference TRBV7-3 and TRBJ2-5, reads GAGVSQTPSNKVTEKGKYVELRCDPISGHTALYWYRQSLGQGPEFLIYFQGTGAADDSGLPNDRFFAVRPEGSVSTLKIQRTERGDSAVYLCASSWDRGGETQYFGPGTRLLVL.

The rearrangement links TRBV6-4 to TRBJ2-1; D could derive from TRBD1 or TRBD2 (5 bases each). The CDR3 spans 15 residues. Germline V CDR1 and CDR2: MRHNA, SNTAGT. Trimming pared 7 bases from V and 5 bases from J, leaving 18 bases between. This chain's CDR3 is CASTFRDVVHNEQFF. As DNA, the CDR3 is TGTGCCAGCACATTTCGGGACGTGGTTCACAATGAGCAGTTCTTC.

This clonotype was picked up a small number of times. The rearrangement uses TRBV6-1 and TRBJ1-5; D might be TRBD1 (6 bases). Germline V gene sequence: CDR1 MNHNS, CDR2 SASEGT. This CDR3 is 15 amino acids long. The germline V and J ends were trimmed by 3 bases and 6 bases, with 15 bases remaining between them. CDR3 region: CASSDGGGRGQPQHF. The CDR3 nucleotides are TGTGCCAGCAGTGACGGGGGGGGCAGGGGTCAGCCCCAGCATTTT.

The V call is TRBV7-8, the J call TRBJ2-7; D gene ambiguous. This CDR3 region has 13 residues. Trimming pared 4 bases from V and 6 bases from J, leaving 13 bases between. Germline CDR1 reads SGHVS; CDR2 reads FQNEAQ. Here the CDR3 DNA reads TGTGCCAGCAGCTCTAGTCAGGTTTCCGAGCAGTACTTC. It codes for CASSSSQVSEQYF. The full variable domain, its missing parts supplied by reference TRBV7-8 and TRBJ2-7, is GAGVSQSPRYKVAKRGQDVALRCDPISGHVSLFWYQQALGQGPEFLTYFQNEAQLDKSGLPSDRFFAERPEGSVSTLKIQRTQQEDSAVYLCASSSSQVSEQYFGPGTRLTVT.

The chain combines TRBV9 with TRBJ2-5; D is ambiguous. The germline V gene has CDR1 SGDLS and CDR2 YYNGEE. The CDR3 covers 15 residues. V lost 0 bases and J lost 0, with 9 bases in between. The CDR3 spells CASSVEDQYQETQYF. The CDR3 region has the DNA TGTGCCAGCAGCGTAGAAGACCAGTACCAAGAGACCCAGTACTTC.

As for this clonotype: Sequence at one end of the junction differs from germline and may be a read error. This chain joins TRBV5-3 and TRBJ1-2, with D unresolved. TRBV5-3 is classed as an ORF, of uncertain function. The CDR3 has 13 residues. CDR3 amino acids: CASSLRRNYGYTF. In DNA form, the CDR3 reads TGTGCCAGCAGCTTGAGACGGAATTATGGCTACACCTTC.

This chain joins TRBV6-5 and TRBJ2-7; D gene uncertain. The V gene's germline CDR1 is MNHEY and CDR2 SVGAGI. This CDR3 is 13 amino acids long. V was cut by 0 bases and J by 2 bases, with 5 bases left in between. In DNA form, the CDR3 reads TGTGCCAGCAGTTACTCGATTACCTACGAGCAGTACTTC. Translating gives CASSYSITYEQYF.

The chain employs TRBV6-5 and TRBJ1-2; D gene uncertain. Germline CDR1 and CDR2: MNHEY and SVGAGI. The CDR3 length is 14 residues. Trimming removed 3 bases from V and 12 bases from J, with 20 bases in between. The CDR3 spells CASSYVREKTHHTF. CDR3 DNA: TGTGCCAGCAGTTATGTTAGGGAAAAGACCCACCACACCTTC.

The CDR3 nucleotides read TGCGCCAGCAGCTTGGAGGGATTGGATGGCTACACCTTC. Encoded protein: CASSLEGLDGYTF. J is TRBJ1-2 and V is TRBV5-1; no definite D call. CDR1 SGHRS and CDR2 YFSETQ come from the germline V gene. The CDR3 runs 13 residues. Trimming cost V 0 bases and J 6 bases, with 9 bases left between them.